This is a list of T cell receptor beta chains from one sample in a study of human T cells and chemical hapten exposure. TCRdb independently ran MiXCR on the RACE reads; one entry per CDR3 protein. The data hold more than 80,000 distinct CDR3 sequences, with roughly a tenth observed a single time. The sequencing used whole blood, collected in connection with sensitization to the hapten diphenylcyclopropenone (DPC). These receptors were collected from a woman in her fifties or sixties with alopecia areata. Some clones in this sample may be carry-over from other donors' samples. The CDR3 runs from the conserved cysteine through the conserved F or W. The order of the fields is J gene, clone size, V gene, D gene, CDR3 DNA, CDR3 protein. D genes are given only for firm matches. Part of the rows lack a size; the others show once, few, many or a class for expanded clones.

J: TRBJ2-1
size: many
V: TRBV7-8
D: .
DNA: TGTGCCAGCAGCATTAACAATGAGCAGTTCTTC
CDR3: CASSINNEQFF

J: TRBJ2-2
size: .
V: TRBV11-1
D: .
DNA: TGTGCCAGCAGCTCCACCCTAGACGGCACCGGAAACACCGGGGAGCTGTTTTTT
CDR3: CASSSTLDGTGNTGELFF

J: TRBJ1-2
size: many
V: TRBV5-1
D: TRBD1
DNA: TGCGCCAGCAGCGGTGGACAGGCCAGGCTCGGTGGCTACACCTTC
CDR3: CASSGGQARLGGYTF

J: TRBJ2-2
size: .
V: TRBV9
D: .
DNA: TGTGCCAGCAGCGTAGGCAGGACAGCGAACACCGGGGAGCTGTTTTTT
CDR3: CASSVGRTANTGELFF

J: TRBJ1-1
size: many
V: TRBV30
D: .
DNA: TGTGCCTGGAGAGGAACAGCGGAAGCTTTCTTT
CDR3: CAWRGTAEAFF

J: TRBJ2-1
size: many
V: TRBV7-3
D: .
DNA: TGTGCCAGCAGCTTAAGTGAACGGGGACCATTCTACAATGAGCAGTTCTTC
CDR3: CASSLSERGPFYNEQFF

J: TRBJ2-5
size: .
V: TRBV7-7
D: .
DNA: TGTGCTAGCAGCTTGAGTAGCGCAAAAGAGACCCAGTACTTC
CDR3: CASSLSSAKETQYF

J: TRBJ1-1
size: many
V: TRBV5-1
D: TRBD1
DNA: TGCGCCAGCAGCTGGACAGGGGAAACTGAAGCTTTCTTT
CDR3: CASSWTGETEAFF

J: TRBJ1-4
size: few
V: TRBV7-9
D: .
DNA: TGTGCCAGCAGCTTAGCCGGGTTTGAGGAAAAACTGTTTTTT
CDR3: CASSLAGFEEKLFF

J: TRBJ1-5
size: many
V: TRBV6-2/TRBV6-3
D: .
DNA: TGTGCCAGCAACCCGGTCAGGGCTAGCAATCAGCCCCAGCATTTT
CDR3: CASNPVRASNQPQHF

J: TRBJ1-1
size: .
V: TRBV10-2
D: TRBD1
DNA: TGCGCCAGCAGTGATGGGGGACAGATGAACACTGAAGCTTTCTTT
CDR3: CASSDGGQMNTEAFF

J: TRBJ1-1
size: .
V: TRBV30
D: .
DNA: TGTGCCTGGAGTGTAACCGGGTTGAACACTGAAGCTTTCTTT
CDR3: CAWSVTGLNTEAFF

J: TRBJ2-5
size: .
V: TRBV7-2
D: TRBD2
DNA: TGTGCCAGCAGCGGACTAGCGGGGGGGTATGAGACCCAGTACTTC
CDR3: CASSGLAGGYETQYF

J: TRBJ1-2
size: .
V: TRBV6-6
D: TRBD1
DNA: TGTGCCAGCAGTCCCGCCGGGACAGAATATGGCTACACCTTC
CDR3: CASSPAGTEYGYTF

J: TRBJ2-7
size: many
V: TRBV29-1
D: .
DNA: TGCAGCGCTGCAGGGGGGACCTACGAGCAGTACTTC
CDR3: CSAAGGTYEQYF

J: TRBJ1-1
size: many
V: TRBV18
D: .
DNA: TGTGCCAGCTCACCACTATTGGTCATGAACACTGAAGCTTTCTTT
CDR3: CASSPLLVMNTEAFF

J: TRBJ2-1
size: many
V: TRBV3-1
D: TRBD2
DNA: TGTGCCAGCAGCCAAGATGACGGGCTAGCGGGGTCCAATGAGCAGTTCTTC
CDR3: CASSQDDGLAGSNEQFF

J: TRBJ2-7
size: .
V: TRBV7-6
D: .
DNA: TGTGCCAGCAGTTTTGGGGCAACCTACGAGCAGTACTTC
CDR3: CASSFGATYEQYF

J: TRBJ2-5
size: .
V: TRBV7-2
D: .
DNA: TGTGCCAGCAGCTTAGCTGTAGGGGCGGGCCGAAACCAAGAGACCCAGTACTTC
CDR3: CASSLAVGAGRNQETQYF

J: TRBJ2-3
size: .
V: TRBV5-1
D: .
DNA: TGCGCCAGCAGCTCAGACTTGATTGATACGCAGTATTTT
CDR3: CASSSDLIDTQYF